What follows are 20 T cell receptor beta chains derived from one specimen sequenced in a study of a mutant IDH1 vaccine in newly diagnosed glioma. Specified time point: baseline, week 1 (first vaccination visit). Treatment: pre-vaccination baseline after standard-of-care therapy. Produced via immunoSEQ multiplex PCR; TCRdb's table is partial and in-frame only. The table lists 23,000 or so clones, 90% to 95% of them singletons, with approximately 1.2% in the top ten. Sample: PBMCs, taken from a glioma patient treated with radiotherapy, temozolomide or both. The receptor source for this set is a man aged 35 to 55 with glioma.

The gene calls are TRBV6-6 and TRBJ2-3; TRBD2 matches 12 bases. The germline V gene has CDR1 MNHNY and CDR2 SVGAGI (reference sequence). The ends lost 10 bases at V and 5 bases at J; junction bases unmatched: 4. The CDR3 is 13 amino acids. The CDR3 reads CAIETSGRDTQYF. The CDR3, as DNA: TGTGCCATCGAGACTAGCGGGAGAGATACGCAGTATTTT.

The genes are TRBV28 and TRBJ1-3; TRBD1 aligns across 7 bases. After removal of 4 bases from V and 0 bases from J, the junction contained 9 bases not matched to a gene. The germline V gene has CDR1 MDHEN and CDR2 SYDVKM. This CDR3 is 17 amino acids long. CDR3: CASSYGQVVYSGNTIYF. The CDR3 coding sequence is TGTGCCAGCAGTTATGGACAGGTCGTTTACTCTGGAAACACCATATATTTT.

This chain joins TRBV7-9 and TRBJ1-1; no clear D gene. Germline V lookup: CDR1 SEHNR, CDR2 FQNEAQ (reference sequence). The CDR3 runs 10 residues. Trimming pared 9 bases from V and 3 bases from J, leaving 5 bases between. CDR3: CASSDTEAFF. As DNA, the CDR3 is TGTGCCAGTAGCGACACTGAAGCTTTCTTT.

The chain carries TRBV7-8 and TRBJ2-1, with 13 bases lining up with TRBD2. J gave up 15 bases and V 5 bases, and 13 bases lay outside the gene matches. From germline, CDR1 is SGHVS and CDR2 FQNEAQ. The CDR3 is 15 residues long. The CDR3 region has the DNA TGTGCCAGCAGCCTGATGGGACTAGCGGGAATTCAGGGGTTCTTC. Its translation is CASSLMGLAGIQGFF.

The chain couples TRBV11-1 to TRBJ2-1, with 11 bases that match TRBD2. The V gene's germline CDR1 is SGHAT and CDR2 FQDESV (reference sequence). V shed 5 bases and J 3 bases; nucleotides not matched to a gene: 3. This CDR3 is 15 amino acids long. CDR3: CASSEGLADYNEQFF. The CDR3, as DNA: TGTGCCAGCAGCGAGGGACTAGCGGACTACAATGAGCAGTTCTTC.

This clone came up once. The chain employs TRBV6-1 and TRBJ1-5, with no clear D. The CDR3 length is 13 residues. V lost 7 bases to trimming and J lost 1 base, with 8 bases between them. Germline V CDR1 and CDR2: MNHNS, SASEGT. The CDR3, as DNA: TGTGCCAGCAATGAGCAAAGCAATCAGCCCCAGCATTTT. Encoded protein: CASNEQSNQPQHF.

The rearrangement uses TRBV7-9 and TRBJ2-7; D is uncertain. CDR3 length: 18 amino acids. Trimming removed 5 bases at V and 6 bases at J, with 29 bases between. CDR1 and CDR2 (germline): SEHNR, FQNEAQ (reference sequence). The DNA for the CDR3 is TGTGCCAGCAGCAACCGCGACAACTGGAGTCCCTCAGCTCGCGAGCAGTACTTC. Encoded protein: CASSNRDNWSPSAREQYF.

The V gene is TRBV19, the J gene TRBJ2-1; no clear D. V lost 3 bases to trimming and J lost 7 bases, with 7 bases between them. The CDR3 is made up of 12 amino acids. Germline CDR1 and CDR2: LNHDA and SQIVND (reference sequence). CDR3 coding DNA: TGTGCCAGTAGTATGAAGGGAAATGAGCAGTTCTTC. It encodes CASSMKGNEQFF.

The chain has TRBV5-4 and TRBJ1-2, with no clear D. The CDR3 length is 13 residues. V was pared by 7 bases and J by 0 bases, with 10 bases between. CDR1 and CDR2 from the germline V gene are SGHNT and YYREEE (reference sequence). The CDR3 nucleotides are TGTGCCAGCTCTCTGAATCCTAACTATGGCTACACCTTC. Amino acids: CASSLNPNYGYTF.

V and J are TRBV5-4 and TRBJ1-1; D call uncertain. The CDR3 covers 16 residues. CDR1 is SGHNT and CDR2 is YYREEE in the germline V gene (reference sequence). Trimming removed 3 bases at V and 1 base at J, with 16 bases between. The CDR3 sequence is CASSWSAGRSNTEAFF. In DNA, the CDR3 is TGTGCCAGCAGCTGGTCGGCCGGGAGATCGAACACTGAAGCTTTCTTT. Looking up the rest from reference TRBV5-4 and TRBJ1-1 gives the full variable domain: ETGVTQSPTHLIKTRGQQVTLRCSSQSGHNTVSWYQQALGQGPQFIFQYYREEENGRGNFPPRFSGLQFPNYSSELNVNALELDDSALYLCASSWSAGRSNTEAFFGQGTRLTVV.

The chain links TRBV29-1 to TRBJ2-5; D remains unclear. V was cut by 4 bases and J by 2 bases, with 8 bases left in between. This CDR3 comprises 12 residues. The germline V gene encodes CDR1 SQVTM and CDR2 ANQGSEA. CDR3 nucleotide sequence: TGCAGCGTTGGCCAGGCTCAAGAGACCCAGTACTTC. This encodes CSVGQAQETQYF.

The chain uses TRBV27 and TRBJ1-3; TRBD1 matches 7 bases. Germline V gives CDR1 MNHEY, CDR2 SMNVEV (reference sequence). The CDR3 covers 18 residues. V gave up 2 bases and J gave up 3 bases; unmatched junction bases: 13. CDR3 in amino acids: CASSLVGGTDTFGNTIYF. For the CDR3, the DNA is TGTGCCAGCAGTTTAGTGGGGGGGACAGACACCTTTGGAAACACCATATATTTT.

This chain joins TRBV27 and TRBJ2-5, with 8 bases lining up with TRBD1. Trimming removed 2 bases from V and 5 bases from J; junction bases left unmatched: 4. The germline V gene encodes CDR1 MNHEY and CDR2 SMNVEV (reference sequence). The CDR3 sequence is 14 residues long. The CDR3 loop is CASSLRDRRETQYF. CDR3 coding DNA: TGTGCCAGCAGTTTAAGGGACAGGCGGGAGACCCAGTACTTC.

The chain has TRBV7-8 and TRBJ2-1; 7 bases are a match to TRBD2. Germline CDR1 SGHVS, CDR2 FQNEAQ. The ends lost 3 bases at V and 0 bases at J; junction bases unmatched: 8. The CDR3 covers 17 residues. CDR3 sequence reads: CASSFNLAESSYNEQFF. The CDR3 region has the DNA TGTGCCAGCAGCTTTAACCTAGCGGAAAGCTCCTACAATGAGCAGTTCTTC.

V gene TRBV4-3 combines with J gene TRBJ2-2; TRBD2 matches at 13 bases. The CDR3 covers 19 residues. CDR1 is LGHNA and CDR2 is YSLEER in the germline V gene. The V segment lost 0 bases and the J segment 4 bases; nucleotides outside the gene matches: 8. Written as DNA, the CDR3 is TGCGCCAGCAGCCAAGAAAAACTAGCGGGGGGGCGAATCACCGGGGAGCTGTTTTTT. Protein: CASSQEKLAGGRITGELFF.

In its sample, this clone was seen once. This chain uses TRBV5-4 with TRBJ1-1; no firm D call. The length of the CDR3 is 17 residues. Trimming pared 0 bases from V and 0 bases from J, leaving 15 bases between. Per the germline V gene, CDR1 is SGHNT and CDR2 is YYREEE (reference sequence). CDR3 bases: TGTGCCAGCAGCTTGGGAGGGCCGACCGGGATGAACACTGAAGCTTTCTTT. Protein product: CASSLGGPTGMNTEAFF.

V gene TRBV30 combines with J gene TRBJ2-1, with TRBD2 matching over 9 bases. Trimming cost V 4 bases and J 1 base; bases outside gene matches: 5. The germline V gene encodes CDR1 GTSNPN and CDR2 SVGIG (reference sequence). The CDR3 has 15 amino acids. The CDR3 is CAWKGTSRSYNEQFF. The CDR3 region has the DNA TGTGCCTGGAAAGGGACTAGCAGATCCTACAATGAGCAGTTCTTC.

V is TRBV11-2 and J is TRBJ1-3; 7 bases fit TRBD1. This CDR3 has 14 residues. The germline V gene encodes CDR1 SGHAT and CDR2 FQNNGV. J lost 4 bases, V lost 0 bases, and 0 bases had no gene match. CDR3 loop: CASSLEDRGNTIYF. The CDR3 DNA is TGTGCCAGCAGCTTAGAGGACAGGGGAAACACCATATATTTT. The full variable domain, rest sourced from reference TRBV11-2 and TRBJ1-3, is EAGVAQSPRYKIIEKRQSVAFWCNPISGHATLYWYQQILGQGPKLLIQFQNNGVVDDSQLPKDRFSAERLKGVDSTLKIQPAKLEDSAVYLCASSLEDRGNTIYFGEGSWLTVV.

The CDR3 DNA reads TGTGCCAGCAGCCATTCGCAGGGGTCGAGGGACGAAAAACTGTTTTTT. Amino acid sequence: CASSHSQGSRDEKLFF. V gene TRBV4-2 combines with J gene TRBJ1-4; tentatively, D is TRBD1 (6 bases). Looked up from germline, CDR1 is LGHNA and CDR2 is YNFKEQ. Trimming took 3 bases from V and 8 from J, leaving 19 bases between them. This CDR3 has 16 residues.

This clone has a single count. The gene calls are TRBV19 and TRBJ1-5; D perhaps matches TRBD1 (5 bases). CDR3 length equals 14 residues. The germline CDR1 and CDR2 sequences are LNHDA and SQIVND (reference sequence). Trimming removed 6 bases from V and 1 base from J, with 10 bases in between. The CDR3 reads CASSAGTSNQPQHF. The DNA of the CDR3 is TGTGCCAGTAGCGCAGGGACGAGCAATCAGCCCCAGCATTTT.